This T cell receptor (beta chain) was sequenced in a study of vaccination and CD4 T cells after COVID-19. About the study: The interval from dose two to post-vaccine sampling had a median of roughly 70 days, and it ranged from 14 to 241.

As for treatment: approximately nine-day PBMC culture with coronavirus spike peptide pools or control peptides (ViraFEST assay). As to this clonotype: Its specificity is unknown.

From germline, CDR1 is WSHSY and CDR2 SAAADI. The CDR3 runs to 13 residues. Trimming removed 6 bases at V and 5 bases at J, with 11 bases between. Sequencing of the DNA from cultured CD4+ T cells was carried out with the Oncomine TCR Beta short-read assay. TCRdb ran MiXCR on the PCR reads and lists one entry per CDR3 protein. The sample includes about 13,000 distinct CDR3 sequences, 27% of them seen just once. The input for sequencing was CD4+ T cells from blood, cultured in vitro, taken before SARS-CoV-2 vaccination. This TCR was sampled from a human donor who received a COVID-19 vaccine. The V gene is TRBV10-2, the J gene TRBJ1-3; tentatively, D is TRBD1 (5 bases). The CDR3 protein is CASRRGARNTIYF. The CDR3 DNA is TGCGCCAGCAGGAGGGGAGCAAGAAACACCATATATTTT.